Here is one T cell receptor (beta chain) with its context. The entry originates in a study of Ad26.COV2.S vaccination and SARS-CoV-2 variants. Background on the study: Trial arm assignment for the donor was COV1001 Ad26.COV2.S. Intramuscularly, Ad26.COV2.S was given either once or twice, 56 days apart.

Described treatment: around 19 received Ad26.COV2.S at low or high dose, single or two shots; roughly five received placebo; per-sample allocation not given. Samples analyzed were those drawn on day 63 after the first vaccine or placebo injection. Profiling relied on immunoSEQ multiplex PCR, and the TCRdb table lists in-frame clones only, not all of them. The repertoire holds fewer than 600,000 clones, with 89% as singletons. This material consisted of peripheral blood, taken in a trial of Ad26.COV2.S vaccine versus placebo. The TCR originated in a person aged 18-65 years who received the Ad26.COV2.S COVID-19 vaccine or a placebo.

CDR3 DNA sequence: TGCGCCAGCGGCCCCCTAGGGACCCAACAAGAGACCCAGTACTTC. The encoded protein is CASGPLGTQQETQYF. The V and J genes are TRBV5-1 and TRBJ2-5; tentatively, D is TRBD1 or TRBD2 (5 bases each). Trimming took off 7 bases at V and 2 bases at J, with 18 bases between the two ends. Germline CDR1 reads SGHRS; CDR2 reads YFSETQ. The CDR3 is made up of 15 amino acids.